The clone carrying this T cell receptor (beta chain) has a single count. This specimen comes from a study of blood T cell repertoires in COVID-19. Turning to the study itself: The United States, Italy and Spain were the sources of the acute and convalescent COVID-19 samples. From T cells, B-cell-depleted T cells, or PBMCs came the material, which was cDNA or gDNA.

TCRdb's copy holds only in-frame clones and misses some; the assay was immunoSEQ multiplex PCR. The top ten hold 4.5% to 6% of the sample, which has some 190,000 clones, around four fifths seen once. Sequences were obtained from peripheral blood. The sequence was obtained from an older woman with active or convalescent COVID-19.

CDR3 residues: CASSLDVTLYEKLFF. In DNA form, the CDR3 reads TGTGCCAGCAGCTTAGATGTGACTTTGTACGAAAAACTGTTTTTT. The chain has TRBV7-9 and TRBJ1-4; no firm D call. CDR3 length equals 15 residues. The ends were cut back, 1 base at V and 8 bases at J, with 14 bases in the middle. The germline CDR1 and CDR2 sequences are SEHNR and FQNEAQ (reference sequence).